These 30 T cell receptor beta chains share one sample of origin, sequenced in a study of CD8 T cells in Susac syndrome. When the RNA was reverse transcribed, random hexamers were used with an input of roughly 0.5 to 1 ug. TCRdb itself ran the immunoSEQ multiplex PCR reads through MiXCR, one entry per CDR3 protein. The sample has about 47,000 distinct CDR3 sequences, almost 95% seen once. Input material: CD8+ T cells from PBMCs. These receptors were obtained from a human donor in good health.

J is TRBJ2-2 and V is TRBV3-1, with 8 bases aligning to TRBD1. Germline V CDR1 and CDR2: LGHDT, YNNKEL (reference sequence). V was pared by 4 bases and J by 1 base, with 2 bases of the junction left unmatched. The CDR3 consists of 15 residues. The CDR3 DNA sequence: TGTGCCAGCAGCCGAGGACAGGGGAACACCGGGGAGCTGTTTTTT. This sequence encodes CASSRGQGNTGELFF.

In this sample, this clonotype turned up once. This chain links TRBV10-3 with TRBJ2-1; 8 bases agree with TRBD2. From germline, CDR1 is ENHRY and CDR2 SYGVKD. The junction had 0 bases not matched to a gene; V was cut back by 3 bases and J by 8 bases. There are 12 residues in the CDR3. The CDR3 here is CAISDGRDEQFF. CDR3 DNA: TGTGCCATCAGTGACGGGAGGGATGAGCAGTTCTTC.

CDR3 bases: TGTGCCAGCAGTCCGTCAGGGGCTCGGTTCAATGAGCAGTTCTTC. Translation gives CASSPSGARFNEQFF. V usage is TRBV12-3 or TRBV12-4 and J usage is TRBJ2-1, with D tentatively TRBD1 (6 bases). CDR3 length: 15 residues. Trimming took 5 bases from V and 6 from J, leaving 17 bases between them.

The chain joins TRBV5-5 to TRBJ2-7; no clear D. CDR3 length: 14 residues. Trimming removed 1 base from V and 2 bases from J, with 10 bases in between. Per germline, CDR1 SGHKS and CDR2 YYEKEE (reference sequence). CDR3 in amino acids: CASSLSKRTYEQYF. The CDR3 region has the DNA TGTGCCAGCAGCTTGTCGAAACGGACCTACGAGCAGTACTTC.

This chain joins TRBV6-5 and TRBJ1-2, with a weak D call TRBD1 (6 bases). V dropped 0 bases and J dropped 5 bases, with 16 bases sitting between them. CDR1 is MNHEY, CDR2 SVGAGI, per germline. There are 16 residues in the CDR3. CDR3 coding DNA: TGTGCCAGCAGTTACTCGATCCAGGGGCCCGTTTATGGCTACACCTTC. Residues: CASSYSIQGPVYGYTF.

The chain links TRBV30 to TRBJ2-3, with TRBD2 matching 7 bases. Trimming took 1 base from V and 2 from J; bases not matched to a gene: 9. Germline V gives CDR1 GTSNPN, CDR2 SVGIG (reference sequence). CDR3 length: 16 residues. CDR3 residues: CAWSGVGAGHTDTQYF. The CDR3 DNA is TGTGCCTGGAGTGGTGTTGGAGCGGGGCACACAGATACGCAGTATTTT.

This clonotype was recorded once. The J gene is TRBJ2-7, the V gene TRBV7-9, with 8 nucleotides matching TRBD1. There are 16 residues in the CDR3. J was trimmed by 3 bases and V by 0 bases; bases with no gene match: 7. CDR1 is SEHNR and CDR2 is FQNEAQ in the germline V gene (reference sequence). The CDR3 sequence: CASSLAGQASHYEQYF. The DNA for the CDR3 is TGTGCCAGCAGCTTAGCGGGACAGGCATCCCACTACGAGCAGTACTTC.

The chain employs TRBV5-1 and TRBJ2-7, with D possibly matching TRBD2 (5 bases). Germline loops: CDR1 SGHRS, CDR2 YFSETQ. Trimming pared 2 bases from V and 6 bases from J, leaving 15 bases between. This CDR3 is 14 amino acids long. The CDR3 region is CASSLSTIVSEQYF. The CDR3 coding sequence is TGCGCCAGCAGCTTATCGACTATTGTAAGCGAGCAGTACTTC.

The rearrangement uses TRBV27 and TRBJ1-5, with a possible D match to TRBD1 (6 bases). Germline loops: CDR1 MNHEY, CDR2 SMNVEV (reference sequence). This CDR3 spans 17 amino acids. Trimming took off 8 bases at V and 0 bases at J, with 20 bases between the two ends. DNA for the CDR3: TGTGCCAGCGATGGTGGAGAAGGACAGTATAGCAATCAGCCCCAGCATTTT. Encoded protein: CASDGGEGQYSNQPQHF.

This chain connects TRBV6-5 to TRBJ1-2; 7 positions agree with TRBD1. Germline V gene lookup returns CDR1 MNHEY and CDR2 SVGAGI. There are 12 residues in the CDR3. V lost 7 bases to trimming and J lost 8 bases; unmatched junction nucleotides: 7. CDR3: CASKDRVLGYTF. The CDR3 coding sequence is TGTGCCAGCAAAGACAGGGTCTTAGGCTACACCTTC.

This chain joins TRBV19 and TRBJ1-6; the match to TRBD1 covers 10 bases. J was trimmed by 10 bases and V by 10 bases; bases with no gene match: 4. The CDR3 is 12 amino acids. In germline, CDR1 is LNHDA, CDR2 SQIVND (reference sequence). The CDR3 DNA sequence: TGTGCCACTGGACAGGGGGGCTCACCCCTCCACTTT. It codes for CATGQGGSPLHF.

This clonotype was observed a handful of times. V gene TRBV5-1 combines with J gene TRBJ2-7; unclear D gene. V was trimmed by 0 bases and J by 2 bases, leaving 9 bases between them. Looked up from germline, CDR1 is SGHRS and CDR2 is YFSETQ. CDR3 length: 14 residues. For the CDR3, the DNA is TGCGCCAGCAGCTTGGAAGGCGGAACCTACGAGCAGTACTTC. Encoded protein: CASSLEGGTYEQYF. Supplemented by reference TRBV5-1 and TRBJ2-7, the full variable domain reads KAGVTQTPRYLIKTRGQQVTLSCSPISGHRSVSWYQQTPGQGLQFLFEYFSETQRNKGNFPGRFSGRQFSNSRSEMNVSTLELGDSALYLCASSLEGGTYEQYFGPGTRLTVT.

CDR3 bases: TGCGCCAGCAGCTTGACCCCGACAGGGAGTATCGGGGAGCTGTTTTTT. Protein product: CASSLTPTGSIGELFF. The V gene is TRBV5-1, the J gene TRBJ2-2, with TRBD1 matching 7 bases. The length of the CDR3 is 16 residues. Germline assignment: CDR1 SGHRS and CDR2 YFSETQ. V was clipped by 1 base and J by 7 bases; unmatched bases: 10.

As DNA, the CDR3 is TGTGCCAGCAGCCCTCACAATGAGCAGTTCTTC. It specifies CASSPHNEQFF. The V gene is TRBV12-3 or TRBV12-4, the J gene TRBJ2-1; no reliable D call. V gave up 6 bases and J gave up 5 bases, with 5 bases separating them. This CDR3 contains 11 residues.

J is TRBJ2-5 and V is TRBV20-1; TRBD2 matches 11 bases. CDR1 is DFQATT and CDR2 is SNEGSKA in the germline V gene (reference sequence). This CDR3 has 15 residues. Unmatched junction bases numbered 3, after V lost 0 bases and J lost 3 bases. The CDR3 nucleotides are TGCAGTGCTAGAGATATTAGCGGGAGGGAAGAGACCCAGTACTTC. Its translation: CSARDISGREETQYF.

The rearrangement uses TRBV4-1 and TRBJ2-1, with D possibly TRBD1 on 5 matching bases. The CDR3 covers 15 residues. The germline V gene encodes CDR1 MGHRA and CDR2 YSYEKL. Trimming took off 3 bases at V and 1 base at J, with 10 bases between the two ends. The CDR3 DNA reads TGCGCCAGCAGCCATAATGGGGCTTCCTACAATGAGCAGTTCTTC. It codes for CASSHNGASYNEQFF.

This clonotype was seen a single time. The V and J genes are TRBV4-1 and TRBJ2-3; no clear D. This CDR3 is built from 15 residues. Trimming took off 4 bases at V and 0 bases at J, with 11 bases between the two ends. Germline assignment: CDR1 MGHRA and CDR2 YSYEKL. The CDR3 DNA is TGCGCCAGCAGCCTAAAGACGGGCAGCACAGATACGCAGTATTTT. This sequence encodes CASSLKTGSTDTQYF.

V is TRBV7-9 and J is TRBJ2-1, with a weak D call TRBD1 (5 bases). The V end was cut by 3 bases, the J end by 5 bases, with 14 bases between. The length of the CDR3 is 15 residues. CDR1 SEHNR and CDR2 FQNEAQ come from the germline V gene (reference sequence). In nucleotides, the CDR3 is TGTGCCAGCAGCTTGGTCGATGGGGCGCACAATGAGCAGTTCTTC. It specifies CASSLVDGAHNEQFF.

The chain combines TRBV4-2 with TRBJ2-2; TRBD2 matches 9 bases. The length of the CDR3 is 16 residues. Trimming removed 3 bases from V and 5 bases from J; junction bases left unmatched: 7. In germline, CDR1 is LGHNA, CDR2 YNFKEQ. The CDR3 sequence: CASSHISGRSTGELFF. Here the CDR3 DNA reads TGTGCCAGCAGCCATATTAGCGGGAGAAGTACCGGGGAGCTGTTTTTT.

This clonotype was observed a single time. This rearrangement joins TRBV4-3 to TRBJ2-5; D is unresolved. The germline V and J ends were trimmed by 0 bases and 1 base, with 9 bases remaining between them. CDR1 and CDR2 from the germline V gene are LGHNA and YSLEER. The CDR3 contains 15 residues. CDR3: CASSQDSTAQETQYF. The CDR3 DNA follows: TGCGCCAGCAGCCAAGACAGCACAGCCCAAGAGACCCAGTACTTC.

This sequence joins TRBV21-1 and TRBJ1-4. TRBV21-1 corresponds to a pseudogene. This CDR3 contains 14 residues. The DNA for the CDR3 is TGTGCCGCGGCCGAGACGGCGAGAAATGAAAAACTGTTTTTT. Protein: CAAAETARNEKLFF.

This clonotype was seen a single time. The V call is TRBV20-1, the J call TRBJ2-1; D not certain. V was shortened by 1 base and J by 5 bases, with 9 bases between the two germline ends. The germline gives CDR1 DFQATT, CDR2 SNEGSKA (reference sequence). There are 13 residues in the CDR3. The CDR3 spells CSARGTGDNEQFF. The CDR3, as DNA: TGCAGTGCTAGAGGGACGGGTGACAATGAGCAGTTCTTC.

The chain employs TRBV23-1 and TRBJ2-1, with 8 positions matching TRBD1. TRBV23-1 is placed among ORFs of uncertain function. J lost 6 bases, V lost 3 bases, and 16 bases had no gene match. The CDR3 runs to 18 residues. DNA of the CDR3: TGCGCCAGCAGTCAGCCTCAGGGGGCTCGGAATGTCCCCAATGAGCAGTTCTTC. Its protein is CASSQPQGARNVPNEQFF.

The chain uses TRBV2 and TRBJ2-2; TRBD2 matches at 8 bases. Germline V gives CDR1 SNHLY, CDR2 FYNNEI. The CDR3 consists of 17 residues. Losses at the gene ends were 10 bases for V and 5 bases for J; bases not matched to a gene: 18. DNA for the CDR3: TGTGCCACCGTCCTAAACAGCGGGAGTGCAGTGACCGGGGAGCTGTTTTTT. Translating gives CATVLNSGSAVTGELFF.

The J gene is TRBJ1-4, the V gene TRBV5-1, with D possibly being TRBD1 (5 bases). The V end was cut by 2 bases, the J end by 8 bases, with 13 bases between. The germline V gene encodes CDR1 SGHRS and CDR2 YFSETQ. The CDR3 runs 14 residues. The CDR3 coding sequence is TGCGCCAGCAGCTTCCGGGGCCCGGGGGAAAAACTGTTTTTT. Translation: CASSFRGPGEKLFF.

This rearrangement joins TRBV30 to TRBJ1-2; perhaps TRBD1 as D (5 bases). The CDR3 has 11 amino acids. V dropped 5 bases and J dropped 5 bases, with 9 bases sitting between them. Looked up from germline, CDR1 is GTSNPN and CDR2 is SVGIG (reference sequence). DNA for the CDR3: TGTGCCTGGCTACAGGTATATGGCTACACCTTC. This sequence encodes CAWLQVYGYTF.

The chain is built from TRBV27 and TRBJ1-1; TRBD1 is a possible D gene (6 bases). Trimming cost V 5 bases and J 0 bases, with 22 bases left between them. Per germline, CDR1 MNHEY and CDR2 SMNVEV (reference sequence). This CDR3 is built from 18 residues. CDR3 bases: TGTGCCAGCAGTCTTCACAGGGACGGAAGTGTGGTGAACACTGAAGCTTTCTTT. This translates into CASSLHRDGSVVNTEAFF.

This sequence joins TRBV29-1 and TRBJ2-1; TRBD2 matches at 11 bases. In germline, CDR1 is SQVTM, CDR2 ANQGSEA. J lost 4 bases, V lost 4 bases, and 6 bases had no gene match. The CDR3 spans 15 residues. In DNA form, the CDR3 reads TGCAGCGTTGCCGGGACTAGCGGAAATTACAATGAGCAGTTCTTC. This encodes CSVAGTSGNYNEQFF.

The chain joins TRBV7-9 to TRBJ2-2, with D perhaps TRBD1 (7 bases). V was shortened by 4 bases and J by 4 bases, with 19 bases between the two germline ends. The CDR3 runs 17 residues. CDR1 is SEHNR and CDR2 is FQNEAQ in the germline V gene (reference sequence). For the CDR3, the DNA is TGTGCCAGCAGCTCATCCTCCCAGGGGGGTAGCACCGGGGAGCTGTTTTTT. This encodes CASSSSSQGGSTGELFF.

The chain combines TRBV12-3 or TRBV12-4 with TRBJ1-2, with TRBD1 identical over 10 bases. V trimming: 6 bases; J trimming: 6 bases; junction bases outside the gene matches: 13. The CDR3 is 16 amino acids. The CDR3 loop is CASSMGGQGRLNGYTF. Written as DNA, the CDR3 is TGTGCCAGCAGCATGGGGGGACAGGGGCGTTTAAATGGCTACACCTTC.